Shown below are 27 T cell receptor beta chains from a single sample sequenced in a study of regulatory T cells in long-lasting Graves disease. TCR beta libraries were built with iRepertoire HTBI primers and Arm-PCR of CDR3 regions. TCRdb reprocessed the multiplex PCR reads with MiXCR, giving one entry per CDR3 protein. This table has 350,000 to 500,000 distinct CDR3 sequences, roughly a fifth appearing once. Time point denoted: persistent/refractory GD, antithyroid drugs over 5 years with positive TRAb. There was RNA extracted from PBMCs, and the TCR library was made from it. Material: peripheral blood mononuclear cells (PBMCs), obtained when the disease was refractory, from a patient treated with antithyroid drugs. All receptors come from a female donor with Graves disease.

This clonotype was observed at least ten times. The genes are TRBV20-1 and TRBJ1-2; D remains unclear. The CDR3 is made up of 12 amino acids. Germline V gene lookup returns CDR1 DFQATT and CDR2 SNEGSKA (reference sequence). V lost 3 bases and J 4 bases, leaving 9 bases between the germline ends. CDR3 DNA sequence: TGCAGTGCTAGCGCAGGCCGCTATGGCTACACCTTC. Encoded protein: CSASAGRYGYTF.

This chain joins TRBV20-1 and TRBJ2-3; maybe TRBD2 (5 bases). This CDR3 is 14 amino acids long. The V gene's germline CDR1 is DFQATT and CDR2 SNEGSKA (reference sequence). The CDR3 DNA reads TGCAGCGTAAGGGAGCGGCGCAGCACAGATACGCAGTATTTT. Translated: CSVRERRSTDTQYF.

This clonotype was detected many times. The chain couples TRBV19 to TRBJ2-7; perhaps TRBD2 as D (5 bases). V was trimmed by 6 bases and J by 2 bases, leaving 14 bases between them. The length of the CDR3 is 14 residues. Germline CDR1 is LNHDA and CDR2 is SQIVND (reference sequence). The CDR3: CASSRTGSTYEQYF. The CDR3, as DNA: TGTGCCAGTAGCAGGACGGGATCTACCTACGAGCAGTACTTC.

CDR3 nucleotides: TGTGCCAGCAGTGCCGGGACCTTGGATGGAAACACCATATATTTT. Amino acids: CASSAGTLDGNTIYF. The genes are TRBV28 and TRBJ1-3, with D tentatively TRBD1 (5 bases). Looked up from germline, CDR1 is MDHEN and CDR2 is SYDVKM. This CDR3 comprises 15 residues. V gave up 5 bases and J gave up 3 bases, with 14 bases separating them.

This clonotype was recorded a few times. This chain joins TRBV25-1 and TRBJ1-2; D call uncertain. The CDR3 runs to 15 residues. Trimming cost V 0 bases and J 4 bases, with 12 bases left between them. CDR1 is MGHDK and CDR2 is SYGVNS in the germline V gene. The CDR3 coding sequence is TGTGCCAGCAGTGAATATATAGAGTCCCCCTATGGCTACACCTTC. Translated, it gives CASSEYIESPYGYTF.

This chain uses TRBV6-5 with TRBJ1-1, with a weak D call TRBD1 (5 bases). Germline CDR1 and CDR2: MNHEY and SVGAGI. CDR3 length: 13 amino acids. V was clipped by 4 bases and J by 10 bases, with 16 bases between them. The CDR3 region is CASSLLGGDGAFF. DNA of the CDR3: TGTGCCAGCAGTTTGTTGGGGGGGGATGGAGCTTTCTTT.

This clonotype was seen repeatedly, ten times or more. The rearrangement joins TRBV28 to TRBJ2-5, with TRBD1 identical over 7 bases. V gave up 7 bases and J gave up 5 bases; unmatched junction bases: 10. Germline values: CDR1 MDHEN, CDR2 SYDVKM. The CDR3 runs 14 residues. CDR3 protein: CASMMGQPRETQYF. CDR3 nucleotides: TGTGCCAGCATGATGGGACAGCCTCGGGAGACCCAGTACTTC. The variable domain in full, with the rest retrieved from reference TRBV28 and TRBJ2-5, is DVKVTQSSRYLVKRTGEKVFLECVQDMDHENMFWYRQDPGLGLRLIYFSYDVKMKEKGDIPEGYSVSREKKERFSLILESASTNQTSMYLCASMMGQPRETQYFGPGTRLLVL.

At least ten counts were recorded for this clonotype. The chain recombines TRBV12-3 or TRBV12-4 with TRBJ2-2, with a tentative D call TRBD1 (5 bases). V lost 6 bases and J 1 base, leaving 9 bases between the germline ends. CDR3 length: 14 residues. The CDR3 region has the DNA TGTGCCAGCAGCTCAACAGGGAACACCGGGGAGCTGTTTTTT. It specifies CASSSTGNTGELFF.

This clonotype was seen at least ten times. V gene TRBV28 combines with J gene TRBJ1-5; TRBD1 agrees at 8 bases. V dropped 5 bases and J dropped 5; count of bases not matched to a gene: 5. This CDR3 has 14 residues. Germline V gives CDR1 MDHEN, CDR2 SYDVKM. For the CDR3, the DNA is TGTGCCAGCAGTATGACAGGGGCCCATCAGCCCCAGCATTTT. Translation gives CASSMTGAHQPQHF.

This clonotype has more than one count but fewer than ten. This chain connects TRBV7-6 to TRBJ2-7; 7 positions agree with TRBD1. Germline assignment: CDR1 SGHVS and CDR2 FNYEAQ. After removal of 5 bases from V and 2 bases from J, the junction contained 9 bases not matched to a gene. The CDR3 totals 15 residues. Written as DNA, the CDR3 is TGTGCCAGCAGCCCCCGGACAGGCCAAACCTACGAGCAGTACTTC. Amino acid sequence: CASSPRTGQTYEQYF.

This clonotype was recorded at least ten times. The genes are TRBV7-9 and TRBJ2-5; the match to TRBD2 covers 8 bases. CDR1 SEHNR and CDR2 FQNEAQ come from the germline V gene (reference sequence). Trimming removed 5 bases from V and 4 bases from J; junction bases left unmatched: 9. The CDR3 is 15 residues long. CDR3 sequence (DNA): TGTGCCAGCAGCCAGGGACTAGGCCTTGGAGAGACCCAGTACTTC. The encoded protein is CASSQGLGLGETQYF.

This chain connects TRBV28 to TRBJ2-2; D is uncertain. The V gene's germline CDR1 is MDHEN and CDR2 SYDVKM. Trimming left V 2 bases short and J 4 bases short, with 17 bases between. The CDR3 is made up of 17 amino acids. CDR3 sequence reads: CASSLITEGFGTGELFF. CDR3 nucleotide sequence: TGTGCCAGCAGTTTAATCACCGAAGGATTTGGCACCGGGGAGCTGTTTTTT.

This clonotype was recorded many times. In nucleotides, the CDR3 is TGTGCCACCAGCAAAGAGAGGCGGATCCAAGAGACCCAGTACTTC. Amino acids: CATSKERRIQETQYF. The chain has TRBV15 and TRBJ2-5; D is unresolved. Germline V gene lookup returns CDR1 LNHNV and CDR2 YYDKDF (reference sequence). V shed 4 bases and J shed 1 base, with 13 bases lying between them. The CDR3 is 15 residues long.

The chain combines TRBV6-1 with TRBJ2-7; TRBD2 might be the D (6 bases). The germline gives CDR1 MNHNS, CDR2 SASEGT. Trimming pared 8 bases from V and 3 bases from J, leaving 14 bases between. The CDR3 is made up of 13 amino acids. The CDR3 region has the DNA TGTGCCAGCCTCCGGGACTCCTACTACGAGCAGTACTTC. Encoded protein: CASLRDSYYEQYF.

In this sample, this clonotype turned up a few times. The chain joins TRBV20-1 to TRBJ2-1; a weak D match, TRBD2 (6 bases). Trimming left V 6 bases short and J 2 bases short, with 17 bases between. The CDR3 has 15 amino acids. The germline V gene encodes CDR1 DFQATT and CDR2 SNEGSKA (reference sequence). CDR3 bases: TGCAGTGCCGCCAGGACTCTAGCGACCTACAATGAGCAGTTCTTC. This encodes CSAARTLATYNEQFF.

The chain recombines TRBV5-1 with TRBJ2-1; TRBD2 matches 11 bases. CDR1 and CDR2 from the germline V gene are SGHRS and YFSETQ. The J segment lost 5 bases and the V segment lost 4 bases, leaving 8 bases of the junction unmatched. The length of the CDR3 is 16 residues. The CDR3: CASSPPRLAGNNEQFF. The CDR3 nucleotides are TGCGCCAGCAGCCCACCACGACTAGCGGGGAACAATGAGCAGTTCTTC.

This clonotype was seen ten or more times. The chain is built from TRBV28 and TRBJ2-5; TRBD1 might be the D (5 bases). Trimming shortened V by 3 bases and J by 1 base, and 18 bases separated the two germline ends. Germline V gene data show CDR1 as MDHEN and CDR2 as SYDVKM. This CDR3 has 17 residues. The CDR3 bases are TGTGCCAGCAGTTTGTCCCCTGCGCCTAGGGGCCAAGAGACCCAGTACTTC. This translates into CASSLSPAPRGQETQYF.

For the CDR3, the DNA is TGTGCCAGTAGTAGCACAGGGGGAATGGATACTGAAGCTTTCTTT. It translates to CASSSTGGMDTEAFF. J is TRBJ1-1 and V is TRBV19, with 8 nucleotides matching TRBD1. The CDR3 contains 15 residues. V shed 4 bases and J 5 bases; nucleotides not matched to a gene: 9. Germline loops: CDR1 LNHDA, CDR2 SQIVND (reference sequence). Full variable domain (remainder filled in from reference TRBV19 and TRBJ1-1): DGGITQSPKYLFRKEGQNVTLSCEQNLNHDAMYWYRQDPGQGLRLIYYSQIVNDFQKGDIAEGYSVSREKKESFPLTVTSAQKNPTAFYLCASSSTGGMDTEAFFGQGTRLTVV.

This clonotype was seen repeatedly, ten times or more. CDR3 amino acids: CASRIWGQGKETQYF. The CDR3, as DNA: TGTGCCAGCAGGATTTGGGGGCAGGGAAAAGAGACCCAGTACTTC. V is TRBV11-2 and J is TRBJ2-5; tentative D call: TRBD1 (6 bases). The V gene lost 6 bases and the J gene lost 3 bases, with 17 bases spanning the gap. The length of the CDR3 is 15 residues. Per germline, CDR1 SGHAT and CDR2 FQNNGV.

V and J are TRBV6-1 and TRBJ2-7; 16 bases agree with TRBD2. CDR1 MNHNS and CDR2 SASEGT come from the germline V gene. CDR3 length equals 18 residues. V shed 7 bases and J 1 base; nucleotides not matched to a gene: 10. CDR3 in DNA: TGTGCCAGCACCGGCGGGACTAGCGGGAGGGCCTGGTCCTACGAGCAGTACTTC. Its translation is CASTGGTSGRAWSYEQYF.

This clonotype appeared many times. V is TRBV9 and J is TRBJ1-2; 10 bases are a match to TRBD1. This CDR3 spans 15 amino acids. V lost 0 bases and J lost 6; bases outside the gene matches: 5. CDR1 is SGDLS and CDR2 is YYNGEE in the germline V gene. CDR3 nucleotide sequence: TGTGCCAGCAGCGTAGCCGGGGGGACAGGGGATGGCTACACCTTC. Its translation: CASSVAGGTGDGYTF.

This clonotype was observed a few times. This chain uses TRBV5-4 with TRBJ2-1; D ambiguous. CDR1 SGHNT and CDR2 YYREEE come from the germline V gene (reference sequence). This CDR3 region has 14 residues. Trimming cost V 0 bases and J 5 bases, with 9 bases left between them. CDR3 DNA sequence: TGTGCCAGCAGCTTGGTAGGCAGGAACAATGAGCAGTTCTTC. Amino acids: CASSLVGRNNEQFF.

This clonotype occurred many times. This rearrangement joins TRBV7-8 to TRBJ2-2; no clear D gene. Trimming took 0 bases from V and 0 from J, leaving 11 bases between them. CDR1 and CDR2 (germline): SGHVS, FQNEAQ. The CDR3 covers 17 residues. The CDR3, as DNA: TGTGCCAGCAGCTTAGCTGTGATGGGATCGAACACCGGGGAGCTGTTTTTT. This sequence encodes CASSLAVMGSNTGELFF.

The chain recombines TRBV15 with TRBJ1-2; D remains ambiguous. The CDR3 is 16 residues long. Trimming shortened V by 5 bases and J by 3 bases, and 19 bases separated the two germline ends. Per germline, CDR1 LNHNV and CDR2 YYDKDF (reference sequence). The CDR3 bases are TGTGCCACCAGCGACCGGGCCCATAACCTAGACTATGGCTACACCTTC. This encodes CATSDRAHNLDYGYTF.

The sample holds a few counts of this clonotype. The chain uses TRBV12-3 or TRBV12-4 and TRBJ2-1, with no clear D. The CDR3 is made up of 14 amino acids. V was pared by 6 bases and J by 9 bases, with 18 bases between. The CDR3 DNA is TGTGCCAGCAGCCTCCGGCCACCCCCCGGTGAGCAGTTCTTC. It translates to CASSLRPPPGEQFF.

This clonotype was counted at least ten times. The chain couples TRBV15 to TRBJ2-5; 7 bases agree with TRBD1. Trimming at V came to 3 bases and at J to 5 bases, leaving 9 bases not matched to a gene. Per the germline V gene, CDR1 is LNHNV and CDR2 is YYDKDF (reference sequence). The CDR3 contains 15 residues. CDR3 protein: CATSRVRGMGETQYF. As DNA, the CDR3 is TGTGCCACCAGCAGGGTCAGGGGGATGGGGGAGACCCAGTACTTC.

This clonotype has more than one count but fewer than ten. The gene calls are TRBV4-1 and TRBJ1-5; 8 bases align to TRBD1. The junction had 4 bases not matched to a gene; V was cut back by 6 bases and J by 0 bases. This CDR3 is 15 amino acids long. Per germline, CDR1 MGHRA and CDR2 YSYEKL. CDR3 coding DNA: TGCGCCAGCAGTAAGACAGGGGATAGCAATCAGCCCCAGCATTTT. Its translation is CASSKTGDSNQPQHF.